Given below is one T cell receptor (beta chain) in context. Its antigen is unidentified. This specimen comes from a study of shared clonotypes between healthy human individuals. The germline V gene has CDR1 KGHSH and CDR2 LQKENI. The ends lost 2 bases at V and 5 bases at J; junction bases unmatched: 0. The CDR3 extends over 13 amino acids. Study-wide results and limits: Incompleteness in sorted-subset sequencing, despite large depth, was shown by rarefaction.

In the sorted-subset replicate PCRs, approximately 200 ng DNA, 25,000 to 35,000 T cell genomes, was used. Clones were sequenced by immunoSEQ multiplex PCR, and TCRdb holds only the in-frame ones, with some missing. The sample has some 1,600,000 clones, 95% to 99% seen once; the top ten hold around 0.45%. Sequences were obtained from naive CD4+ T cells sorted from blood. Subset noted: CD45RA+ positively selected. The TCR sequence derives from a man aged 30 to 39 in good health. The rearrangement joins TRBV18 to TRBJ2-5, with TRBD1 matching 9 bases. This chain's CDR3 is CASSPDRGETQYF. CDR3 DNA: TGTGCCAGCTCACCAGACAGGGGGGAGACCCAGTACTTC.